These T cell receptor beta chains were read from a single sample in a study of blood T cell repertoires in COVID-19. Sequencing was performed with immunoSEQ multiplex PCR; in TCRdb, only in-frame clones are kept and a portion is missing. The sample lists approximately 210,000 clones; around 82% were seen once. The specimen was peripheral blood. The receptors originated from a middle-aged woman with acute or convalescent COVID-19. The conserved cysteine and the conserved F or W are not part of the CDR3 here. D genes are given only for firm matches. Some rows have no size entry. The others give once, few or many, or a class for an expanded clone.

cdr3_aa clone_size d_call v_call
ASRRTSGSNEQF once TRBD2 TRBV5-1
ASSKLLAGGTDTQY NA NA TRBV19
ATSTPDRAIEQF NA TRBD1 TRBV15
ASRDTSGADTQY NA TRBD2 TRBV6-5
ASSLLTGAGQPQH NA TRBD1 TRBV7-2
SASQGNNEQF NA NA TRBV29-1
ASSEAGLAEY NA TRBD2 TRBV6-1
ASRRDRGYEQY NA TRBD1 TRBV19
ASSQVPSGGADTQY NA TRBD2 TRBV4-2
ASSPRTGLLNTEAF NA TRBD1 TRBV7-2
ASRPAGGRYNEQF NA TRBD2 TRBV27
ASSHLDRDDDGYT NA TRBD1 TRBV4-1
ASSSPERFGEQY NA NA TRBV6-2/TRBV6-3
ASSPRTGNTEAF NA NA TRBV7-2
ASSLEGGARYGYT NA NA TRBV7-6
ASSASQGISYGYT few NA TRBV7-8
ASSPGLAGAETQY NA TRBD2 TRBV18
SVEQGAYEQY NA TRBD1 TRBV29-1
ASSPGTGWREQY NA TRBD1 TRBV5-6
ASRDDRDPYEQY once TRBD1 TRBV9
ASSTYGGYTEAF NA NA TRBV19
ASRRLGTGENIQY few TRBD1 TRBV6-5
ASSLSGGSDEQF few TRBD2 TRBV7-6
ATSRERLRPYNEQF NA NA TRBV15
ASSLKTPGLNTIY many NA TRBV27
ASSPPPGNTEAF NA NA TRBV18
ASSLLTGGYNSPLH NA TRBD1 TRBV5-1
ASSPQKWTEAF NA NA TRBV18
ASSVSGVTDTQY NA TRBD2 TRBV9
ASSVSGGRNTIY NA NA TRBV9
ASSETGNRSPLH NA TRBD1 TRBV25-1
ASSSPNWRDTGELF NA NA TRBV7-2
ASSLSGDYGYT NA NA TRBV12-3/TRBV12-4
ASSLGGANTGELF NA NA TRBV7-3
ASSPGLAGTTDTQY NA NA TRBV5-1
ASSLGTNEQY few NA TRBV7-9
ASSVLGYSTDTQY few NA TRBV2
ASSISEVPIGYEQY NA NA TRBV19
ASSITGTGQETQY NA TRBD1 TRBV19
ASSQDSGTGGFADTQY once TRBD1 TRBV4-3
ASSQLAGGETQY once TRBD2 TRBV4-1
ATFSGQGGIYSNQPQH NA TRBD1 TRBV7-8
ASSQVWAGSYEQY NA NA TRBV4-1
ASSLYGGHTEAF few NA TRBV3-1/TRBV3-2
ASSWARDRTNSGANVLT NA TRBD1 TRBV6-2/TRBV6-3
SVDRGPGEQY NA TRBD1 TRBV29-1
AIAPSWEQY NA NA TRBV10-3
ASGTSVYNEQF NA TRBD2 TRBV19